The sequence of this T cell receptor (beta chain) was determined in a study of graft-versus-host responses after intestinal transplantation. This clone was found a few times. Germline assignment: CDR1 MGHRA and CDR2 YSYEKL. This CDR3 region has 13 residues. V lost 1 base, J lost 2 bases, and 6 bases lay in between. The study plated about 200,000 CFSE-labeled responders with about 200,000 irradiated, violet-dye-labeled stimulators. Sequenced by immunoSEQ multiplex PCR; TCRdb stores in-frame clones only, minus some. The sample lists under 7,500 clones; roughly 34% were seen once. V and J are TRBV4-1 and TRBJ2-7; D is uncertain. This TCR was sampled from a human patient who was an organ donor for intestinal transplantation. This sample comprised alloreactive CD8+ T cells from a mixed lymphocyte reaction culture, obtained before transplantation. Subset denoted: CFSE-low proliferating T cells sorted from approximately 6-day pre-transplant mixed lymphocyte reaction (GvH or HvG direction). CDR3 bases: TGCGCCAGCAGCCAAGTTAGCACCTACGAGCAGTACTTC. The encoded protein is CASSQVSTYEQYF.